This T cell receptor beta chain was captured in a study of blood T cells in healthy people across ages. Germline V gives CDR1 SGHRS, CDR2 YFSETQ. This CDR3 has 13 amino acids. V was clipped by 3 bases and J by 3 bases, with 10 bases between them. Sample-barcoded 5' priming and a J-beta primer mix drove a second PCR of 7 to 11 cycles. Each of the samples gave a minimum of 2.5 million paired-end reads that contained CDR3. TCRdb re-called the 5' RACE reads through MiXCR, storing one row per CDR3 protein. The sample includes about a million distinct CDR3 sequences, 48% of them seen just once. The sequencing input was blood. This receptor was taken from a young man in good health. This chain connects TRBV5-1 to TRBJ2-7; D is unresolved. CDR3 nucleotides: TGCGCCAGCAGCTCCAGGACCGACTACGAGCAGTACTTC. It translates to CASSSRTDYEQYF.